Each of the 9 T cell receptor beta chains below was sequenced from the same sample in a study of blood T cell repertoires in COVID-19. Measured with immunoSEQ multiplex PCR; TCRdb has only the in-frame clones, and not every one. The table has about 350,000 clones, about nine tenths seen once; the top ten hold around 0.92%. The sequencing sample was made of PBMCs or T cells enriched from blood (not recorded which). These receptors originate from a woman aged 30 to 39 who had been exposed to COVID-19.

The CDR3 nucleotides read TGTGCCATCACTAAGGGACAGGAGCCGTTCAATGAGCAGTTCTTC. It codes for CAITKGQEPFNEQFF. J is TRBJ2-1 and V is TRBV10-3, with 8 bases that match TRBD1. Trimming at V came to 7 bases and at J to 6 bases, leaving 11 bases not matched to a gene. This CDR3 is 15 amino acids long. Germline loops: CDR1 ENHRY, CDR2 SYGVKD.

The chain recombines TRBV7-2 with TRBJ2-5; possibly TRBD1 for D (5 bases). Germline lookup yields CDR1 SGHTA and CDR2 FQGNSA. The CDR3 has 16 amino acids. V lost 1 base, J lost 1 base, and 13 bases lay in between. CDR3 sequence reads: CASSLGGPGLQETQYF. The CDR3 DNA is TGTGCCAGCAGCTTAGGGGGCCCCGGGCTCCAAGAGACCCAGTACTTC. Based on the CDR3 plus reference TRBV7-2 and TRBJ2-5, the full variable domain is GAGVSQSPSNKVTEKGKDVELRCDPISGHTALYWYRQSLGQGLEFLIYFQGNSAPDKSGLPSDRFSAERTGGSVSTLTIQRTQQEDSAVYLCASSLGGPGLQETQYFGPGTRLLVL.

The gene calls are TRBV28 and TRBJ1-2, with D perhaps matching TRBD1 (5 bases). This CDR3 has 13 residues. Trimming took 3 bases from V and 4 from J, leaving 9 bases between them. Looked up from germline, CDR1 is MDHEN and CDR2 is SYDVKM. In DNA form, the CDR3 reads TGTGCCAGCAGTTTTCAGGGCCTCTATGGCTACACCTTC. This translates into CASSFQGLYGYTF.

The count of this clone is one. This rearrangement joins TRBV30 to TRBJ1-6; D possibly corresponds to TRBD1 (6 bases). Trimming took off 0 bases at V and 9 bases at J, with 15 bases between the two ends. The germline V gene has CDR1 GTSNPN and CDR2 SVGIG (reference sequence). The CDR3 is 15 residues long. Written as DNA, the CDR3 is TGTGCCTGGAGTGTACGGGGCCTAGGGGGTTCACCCCTCCACTTT. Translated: CAWSVRGLGGSPLHF.

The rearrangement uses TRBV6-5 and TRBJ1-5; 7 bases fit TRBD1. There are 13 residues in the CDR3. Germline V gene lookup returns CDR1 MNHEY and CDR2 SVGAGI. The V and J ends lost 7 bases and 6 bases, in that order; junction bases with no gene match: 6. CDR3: CASTTGEGQPQHF. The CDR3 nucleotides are TGTGCCAGCACCACAGGGGAAGGTCAGCCCCAGCATTTT.

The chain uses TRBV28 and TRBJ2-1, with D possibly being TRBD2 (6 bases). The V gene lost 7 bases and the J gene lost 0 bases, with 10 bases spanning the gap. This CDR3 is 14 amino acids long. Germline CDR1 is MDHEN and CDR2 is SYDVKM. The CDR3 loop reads CASTLGGSYNEQFF. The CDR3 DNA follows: TGTGCCAGCACCCTGGGAGGCTCCTACAATGAGCAGTTCTTC.

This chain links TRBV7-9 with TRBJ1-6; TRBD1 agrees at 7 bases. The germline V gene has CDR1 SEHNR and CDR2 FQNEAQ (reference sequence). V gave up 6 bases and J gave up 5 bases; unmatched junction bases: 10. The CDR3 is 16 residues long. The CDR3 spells CASRPSGTANNSPLHF. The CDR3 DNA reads TGTGCCAGCAGACCATCCGGGACAGCTAATAATTCACCCCTCCACTTT.

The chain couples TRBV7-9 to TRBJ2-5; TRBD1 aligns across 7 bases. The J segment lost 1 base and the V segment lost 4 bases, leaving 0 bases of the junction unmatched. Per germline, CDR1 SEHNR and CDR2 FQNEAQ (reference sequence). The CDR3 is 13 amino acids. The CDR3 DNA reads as TGTGCCAGCAGCTGGACAGGCCAAGAGACCCAGTACTTC. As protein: CASSWTGQETQYF.

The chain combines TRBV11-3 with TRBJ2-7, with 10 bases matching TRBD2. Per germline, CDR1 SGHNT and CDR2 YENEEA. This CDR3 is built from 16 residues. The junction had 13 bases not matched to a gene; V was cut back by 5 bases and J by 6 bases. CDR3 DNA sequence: TGTGCCAGCAGCCACAGGGCTAGCGGGAGCCTTCCCGAGCAGTACTTC. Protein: CASSHRASGSLPEQYF.